The rows below give T cell receptor beta chains drawn from one sample of a study of cytomegalovirus exposure and HLA in healthy donors. Method: immunoSEQ multiplex PCR; TCRdb's copy keeps in-frame clones and lacks some. The sample shows some 100,000 clones, about 77% of them seen only once. Sequenced: PBMCs. These receptors were taken from a woman aged 18-29 years in good health and CMV-seropositive. Both conserved end residues are part of each CDR3. The order of the fields is CDR3 protein, CDR3 DNA, V gene, clone size, J gene, D gene. The D gene is left open where the match is weak. Clone size is not always given. Where it is, it says once, few, many or a class for expanded clones.

CDR3: CASSQGASGSTDTQYF
DNA: TGCGCCAGCAGCCAAGGGGCTAGCGGGAGCACAGATACGCAGTATTTT
V: TRBV4-3
size: .
J: TRBJ2-3
D: TRBD2

CDR3: CASSQVGQGGEAFF
DNA: TGCGCCAGCAGCCAGGTCGGACAGGGGGGAGAAGCTTTCTTT
V: TRBV4-3
size: few
J: TRBJ1-1
D: TRBD1

CDR3: CASSYPHTGELFF
DNA: TGTGCCAGCAGTTACCCTCACACCGGGGAGCTGTTTTTT
V: TRBV6-5
size: .
J: TRBJ2-2
D: .

CDR3: CASSSGQGGGPAEQYF
DNA: TGTGCCAGCAGCTCCGGACAGGGAGGGGGCCCCGCCGAGCAGTACTTC
V: TRBV5-6
size: .
J: TRBJ2-7
D: .

CDR3: CASSPREGLSDTQYF
DNA: TGTGCCAGTAGCCCGCGGGAGGGCCTTTCAGATACGCAGTATTTT
V: TRBV19
size: .
J: TRBJ2-3
D: TRBD2

CDR3: CASSLSGTGVGTDTQYF
DNA: TGTGCCAGCAGCTTAAGCGGGACAGGGGTTGGCACAGATACGCAGTATTTT
V: TRBV7-3
size: once
J: TRBJ2-3
D: TRBD1

CDR3: CASSSGGFGLTDTQYF
DNA: TGTGCCAGCAGCTCCGGGGGGTTCGGCCTCACAGATACGCAGTATTTT
V: TRBV5-6
size: .
J: TRBJ2-3
D: TRBD2

CDR3: CSVSKGTSSETQYF
DNA: TGCAGCGTCTCAAAAGGGACTAGCAGCGAGACCCAGTACTTC
V: TRBV29-1
size: few
J: TRBJ2-5
D: TRBD2

CDR3: CASSGGAEAFF
DNA: TGTGCCAGTAGTGGAGGAGCTGAAGCTTTCTTT
V: TRBV19
size: once
J: TRBJ1-1
D: .

CDR3: CAWSPGLGGQPQHF
DNA: TGTGCCTGGAGTCCAGGGTTGGGCGGTCAGCCCCAGCATTTT
V: TRBV30
size: .
J: TRBJ1-5
D: .

CDR3: CASSRGTRSSYNEQFF
DNA: TGCGCCAGCAGCCGTGGCACTAGGAGCTCCTACAATGAGCAGTTCTTC
V: TRBV4-1
size: .
J: TRBJ2-1
D: .

CDR3: CASSLWQGQSYEQYF
DNA: TGTGCCAGCAGTTTATGGCAGGGACAATCCTACGAGCAGTACTTC
V: TRBV28
size: .
J: TRBJ2-7
D: .

CDR3: CASSLRLNTEAFF
DNA: TGTGCCAGCAGTTTACGGTTGAACACTGAAGCTTTCTTT
V: TRBV28
size: .
J: TRBJ1-1
D: .

CDR3: CAWSVRGLIYEQYF
DNA: TGTGCCTGGAGTGTACGTGGCTTAATCTACGAGCAGTACTTC
V: TRBV30
size: .
J: TRBJ2-7
D: .

CDR3: CASSPPGSGANVLTF
DNA: TGTGCCAGCAGCCCCCCGGGCTCTGGGGCCAACGTCCTGACTTTC
V: TRBV7-9
size: .
J: TRBJ2-6
D: .

CDR3: CASSPTVANYGYTF
DNA: TGTGCCAGCAGTCCAACAGTAGCTAACTATGGCTACACCTTC
V: TRBV27
size: .
J: TRBJ1-2
D: .

CDR3: CASSLELGQGFSEQYF
DNA: TGCGCCAGCAGCCTAGAGCTAGGACAGGGATTTTCCGAGCAGTACTTC
V: TRBV4-1
size: .
J: TRBJ2-7
D: TRBD1

CDR3: CASADRGREQYF
DNA: TGTGCCAGCGCGGACAGGGGGCGCGAGCAGTACTTC
V: TRBV6-6
size: few
J: TRBJ2-7
D: TRBD1

CDR3: CASSPPRGGRQETQYF
DNA: TGTGCCAGCTCACCACCCCGGGGGGGGAGGCAAGAGACCCAGTACTTC
V: TRBV18
size: .
J: TRBJ2-5
D: TRBD2

CDR3: CASRGTGGLSYGYTF
DNA: TGTGCCAGCAGAGGGACAGGGGGACTTAGTTATGGCTACACCTTC
V: TRBV28
size: .
J: TRBJ1-2
D: TRBD1

CDR3: CASSVRGEQFF
DNA: TGTGCCAGCAGTGTAAGGGGTGAGCAGTTCTTC
V: TRBV6-6
size: .
J: TRBJ2-1
D: .

CDR3: CASSQDLAGVEFF
DNA: TGTGCCAGCAGCCAAGATTTAGCGGGAGTGGAGTTCTTC
V: TRBV14
size: .
J: TRBJ2-1
D: TRBD2

CDR3: CASSLEARLPGNTIYF
DNA: TGCGCCAGCAGCTTGGAGGCGCGACTTCCTGGAAACACCATATATTTT
V: TRBV5-1
size: once
J: TRBJ1-3
D: .

CDR3: CASSSTGFYGYTF
DNA: TGTGCCAGCAGCTCAACAGGATTCTACGGCTACACCTTC
V: TRBV7-2
size: .
J: TRBJ1-2
D: .

CDR3: CASSVGTDNQPQHF
DNA: TGTGCCAGCAGCGTCGGGACAGATAATCAGCCCCAGCATTTT
V: TRBV9
size: .
J: TRBJ1-5
D: TRBD1

CDR3: CASSLEGQGRGETQYF
DNA: TGTGCCAGCAGTTTAGAGGGGCAGGGGAGGGGGGAGACCCAGTACTTC
V: TRBV27
size: .
J: TRBJ2-5
D: .

CDR3: CASSYRTGGREQYF
DNA: TGTGCCAGCAGTTATCGGACAGGGGGCAGGGAGCAGTACTTC
V: TRBV28
size: .
J: TRBJ2-7
D: TRBD1

CDR3: CAWSTGGDETQYF
DNA: TGTGCCTGGAGTACTGGGGGCGACGAGACCCAGTACTTC
V: TRBV30
size: .
J: TRBJ2-5
D: .

CDR3: CATTGMNEQFF
DNA: TGTGCCACGACAGGGATGAATGAGCAGTTCTTC
V: TRBV6-5
size: .
J: TRBJ2-1
D: TRBD1

CDR3: CATTRTIRTGGANVLTF
DNA: TGTGCCACCACCAGAACAATAAGAACGGGAGGGGCCAACGTCCTGACTTTC
V: TRBV15
size: .
J: TRBJ2-6
D: .

CDR3: CASRIWGRDRVGEKLFF
DNA: TGTGCCAGCAGGATATGGGGACGGGACAGGGTGGGAGAAAAACTGTTTTTT
V: TRBV28
size: few
J: TRBJ1-4
D: TRBD1

CDR3: CASSLVTTTDTQYF
DNA: TGTGCCAGCAGCTTGGTGACTACCACAGATACGCAGTATTTT
V: TRBV5-4
size: .
J: TRBJ2-3
D: .

CDR3: CASSHQLYEQYF
DNA: TGTGCCAGCAGCCATCAACTCTACGAGCAGTACTTC
V: TRBV13
size: .
J: TRBJ2-7
D: .

CDR3: CASSIEGTNAEAFF
DNA: TGTGCCAGTAGTATAGAAGGGACAAACGCTGAAGCTTTCTTT
V: TRBV19
size: .
J: TRBJ1-1
D: .

CDR3: CATSRPTRRETQYF
DNA: TGTGCCACCAGCAGACCCACTAGAAGAGAGACCCAGTACTTC
V: TRBV15
size: .
J: TRBJ2-5
D: .

CDR3: CSVGPGLTSTDTQYF
DNA: TGCAGCGTTGGTCCGGGACTCACAAGCACAGATACGCAGTATTTT
V: TRBV29-1
size: .
J: TRBJ2-3
D: .

CDR3: CASSPGGAGVYEQYF
DNA: TGCGCCAGCAGCCCCGGAGGGGCGGGAGTCTACGAGCAGTACTTC
V: TRBV4-3
size: .
J: TRBJ2-7
D: TRBD2

CDR3: CASGRDWLYEQYF
DNA: TGTGCCAGCGGCCGGGACTGGCTCTACGAGCAGTACTTC
V: TRBV25-1
size: .
J: TRBJ2-7
D: .

CDR3: CASSWTTGQGGNEQFF
DNA: TGTGCCAGCAGCTGGACTACAGGACAGGGTGGCAATGAGCAGTTCTTC
V: TRBV11-2
size: .
J: TRBJ2-1
D: TRBD1

CDR3: CASSLLGSSYNEQFF
DNA: TGTGCCAGCAGCTTACTCGGGAGCTCCTACAATGAGCAGTTCTTC
V: TRBV11-3
size: .
J: TRBJ2-1
D: .

CDR3: CATAQFATGKAYEQYF
DNA: TGTGCCACGGCACAGTTCGCCACGGGGAAGGCCTACGAGCAGTACTTC
V: TRBV27
size: .
J: TRBJ2-7
D: .

CDR3: CASSSGGGFYNEQFF
DNA: TGTGCCAGCAGCTCGGGGGGCGGGTTCTACAATGAGCAGTTCTTC
V: TRBV7-9
size: few
J: TRBJ2-1
D: .

CDR3: CASRSTGEQYF
DNA: TGTGCCAGCAGGTCGACTGGGGAGCAGTACTTC
V: TRBV28
size: .
J: TRBJ2-7
D: .

CDR3: CASSLGSGRAYNEQFF
DNA: TGTGCCAGCAGCTTAGGGAGCGGGAGGGCCTACAATGAGCAGTTCTTC
V: TRBV7-9
size: .
J: TRBJ2-1
D: TRBD2